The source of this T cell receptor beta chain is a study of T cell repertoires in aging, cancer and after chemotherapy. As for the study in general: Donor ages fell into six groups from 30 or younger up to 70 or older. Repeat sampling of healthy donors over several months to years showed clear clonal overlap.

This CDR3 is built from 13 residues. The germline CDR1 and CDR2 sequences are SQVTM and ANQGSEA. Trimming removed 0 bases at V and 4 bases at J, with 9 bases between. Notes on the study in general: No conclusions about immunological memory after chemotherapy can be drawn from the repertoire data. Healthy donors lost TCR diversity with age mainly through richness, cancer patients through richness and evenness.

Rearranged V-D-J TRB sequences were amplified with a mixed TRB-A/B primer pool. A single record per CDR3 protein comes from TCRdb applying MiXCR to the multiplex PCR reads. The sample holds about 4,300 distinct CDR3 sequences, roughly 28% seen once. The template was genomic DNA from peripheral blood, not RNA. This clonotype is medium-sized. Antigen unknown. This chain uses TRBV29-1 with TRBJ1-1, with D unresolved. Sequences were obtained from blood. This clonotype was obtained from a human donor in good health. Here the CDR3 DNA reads TGCAGCGTTGAAGAGACCCGGGGCACTGAAGCTTTCTTT. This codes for CSVEETRGTEAFF. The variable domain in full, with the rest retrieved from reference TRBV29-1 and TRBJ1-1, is SAVISQKPSRDICQRGTSLTIQCQVDSQVTMMFWYRQQPGQSLTLIATANQGSEATYESGFVIDKFPISRPNLTFSTLTVSNMSPEDSSIYLCSVEETRGTEAFFGQGTRLTVV.